The rows below give T cell receptor beta chains drawn from one sample of a study of post-analysis software for immune sequencing data. TCRdb called the PCR reads again in MiXCR, with one record for every CDR3 protein. Altogether approximately 660,000 distinct CDR3 sequences are present, about 60% being singletons, with the ten largest covering about 10%. Sequenced input: blood. Receptors were obtained from a girl aged 2-10 years with multiple sclerosis. The CDR3 runs from the conserved cysteine through the conserved F or W. The order of the fields is J gene, V gene, CDR3 protein.

j_call: TRBJ2-5; v_call: TRBV10-3; cdr3_aa: CAISFTGGETQYF
j_call: TRBJ2-1; v_call: TRBV6-5; cdr3_aa: CASSYRLGASGSLDEQFF
j_call: TRBJ2-5; v_call: TRBV2; cdr3_aa: CASRELAGETQYF
j_call: TRBJ2-3; v_call: TRBV12-3/TRBV12-4; cdr3_aa: CASSTADTEYF
j_call: TRBJ2-7; v_call: TRBV12-3/TRBV12-4; cdr3_aa: CASSVTSTTYEQYF
j_call: TRBJ2-3; v_call: TRBV4-1; cdr3_aa: CASEGRGPTDTQYF
j_call: TRBJ1-5; v_call: TRBV10-3; cdr3_aa: CAIKGPGDQPQHF
j_call: TRBJ2-7; v_call: TRBV12-3/TRBV12-4; cdr3_aa: CASGPGPSYEQYF
j_call: TRBJ2-3; v_call: TRBV5-1; cdr3_aa: CASSHRTSGSSTDTQYF
j_call: TRBJ2-1; v_call: TRBV9; cdr3_aa: CASGLAGASNPNEQFF
j_call: TRBJ2-1; v_call: TRBV20-1; cdr3_aa: CSVLAGGSYNEQFF
j_call: TRBJ1-2; v_call: TRBV29-1; cdr3_aa: CSVLAVRTSYGYTF
j_call: TRBJ2-7; v_call: TRBV20-1; cdr3_aa: CSASTSGRRYEQYF
j_call: TRBJ2-4; v_call: TRBV7-9; cdr3_aa: CASSYASGTLIAKNIQYF
j_call: TRBJ1-2; v_call: TRBV29-1; cdr3_aa: CSAGTPGFNYGYTF
j_call: TRBJ2-5; v_call: TRBV9; cdr3_aa: CASSVGPSEETQYF
j_call: TRBJ1-2; v_call: TRBV5-1; cdr3_aa: CASSIPDRAYGYTF
j_call: TRBJ2-6; v_call: TRBV10-3; cdr3_aa: CAISESNSSGANVLTF
j_call: TRBJ2-5; v_call: TRBV5-1; cdr3_aa: CASSLLRQETQYF
j_call: TRBJ2-5; v_call: TRBV21-1; cdr3_aa: CASSPWIGALQETQYF
j_call: TRBJ2-1; v_call: TRBV15; cdr3_aa: CATSRDGTSREQFF
j_call: TRBJ2-3; v_call: TRBV29-1; cdr3_aa: CSVGGIRTDTQYF
j_call: TRBJ1-2; v_call: TRBV5-1; cdr3_aa: CASSRTGWYYGYTF
j_call: TRBJ1-5; v_call: TRBV10-3; cdr3_aa: CAISVGTEDNQPQHF
j_call: TRBJ2-3; v_call: TRBV29-1; cdr3_aa: CSVDSSGKQDTQYF
j_call: TRBJ2-7; v_call: TRBV20-1; cdr3_aa: CSASPYSRGREREQYF
j_call: TRBJ2-3; v_call: TRBV11-2; cdr3_aa: CTSSATGGRSTDTQYF
j_call: TRBJ1-1; v_call: TRBV5-5; cdr3_aa: CASSYNPGTLNTEAFF
j_call: TRBJ2-3; v_call: TRBV20-1; cdr3_aa: CSAAAGGMNTDTQYF
j_call: TRBJ2-2; v_call: TRBV24-1; cdr3_aa: CATSVLTGELFF
j_call: TRBJ2-1; v_call: TRBV7-8; cdr3_aa: CASSSGADNEQFF
j_call: TRBJ2-5; v_call: TRBV7-2; cdr3_aa: CASSSLTSLETQYF
j_call: TRBJ1-2; v_call: TRBV7-2; cdr3_aa: CASSPADGTGLIVFNYGYTF
j_call: TRBJ2-3; v_call: TRBV5-1; cdr3_aa: CASSRDGGPSTDTQYF
j_call: TRBJ2-3; v_call: TRBV6-2/TRBV6-3; cdr3_aa: CASRGVEPRPSGGILTQYF
j_call: TRBJ2-7; v_call: TRBV10-1; cdr3_aa: CASSDNRLNSYEQYF
j_call: TRBJ1-5; v_call: TRBV21-1; cdr3_aa: CASSKWSYISNQPQHF
j_call: TRBJ1-2; v_call: TRBV7-9; cdr3_aa: CASGTAGGFSYGYTF